The 23 T cell receptor beta chains given below trace back to one sample, sequenced in a study of blood T cell repertoires in COVID-19. Repertoires were generated with immunoSEQ multiplex PCR, while TCRdb's copy carries only in-frame clones and drops some. The table includes fewer than 300,000 clones, approximately 77% detected once. The sample taken for sequencing was peripheral blood. The source of these receptors is a woman aged 18-35 years with acute or convalescent COVID-19.

Here the CDR3 DNA reads TGTGCCAGCAGCTTAACCGGCTCTGGGGCCAACGTCCTGACTTTC. This codes for CASSLTGSGANVLTF. The chain is built from TRBV11-2 and TRBJ2-6, with D uncertain. V dropped 2 bases and J dropped 0 bases, with 5 bases sitting between them. This CDR3 spans 15 amino acids. Per germline, CDR1 SGHAT and CDR2 FQNNGV.

This clone was found once. The chain has TRBV5-6 and TRBJ2-3; 9 nucleotides align to TRBD2. The CDR3 is 15 amino acids. Germline V gene data show CDR1 as SGHDT and CDR2 as YYEEEE. Unmatched junction bases numbered 4, after V lost 5 bases and J lost 0 bases. The DNA for the CDR3 is TGTGCCAGCAGTCTAGCGGGATTTAGCACAGATACGCAGTATTTT. Its protein is CASSLAGFSTDTQYF.

This clone was recorded once. This sequence joins TRBV19 and TRBJ1-2; tentative D call: TRBD1 (5 bases). CDR3 size: 17 residues. V was clipped by 6 bases and J by 5 bases, with 25 bases between them. Germline assignment: CDR1 LNHDA and CDR2 SQIVND (reference sequence). The CDR3 bases are TGTGCCAGTAGGGCCCTGAAGGGACTTCCAGAATTATATGGCTACACCTTC. This gives the protein CASRALKGLPELYGYTF.

This chain links TRBV7-9 with TRBJ2-2; 9 nucleotides match TRBD1. The CDR3 has 14 amino acids. V lost 5 bases, J lost 7 bases, and 5 bases stayed unmatched. Germline CDR1 is SEHNR and CDR2 is FQNEAQ (reference sequence). The CDR3, as DNA: TGTGCCAGCAGCCTCCGGACAGGGGACGGGGAGCTGTTTTTT. Residues: CASSLRTGDGELFF. The complete variable domain, with remaining parts taken from reference TRBV7-9 and TRBJ2-2, reads DTGVSQNPRHKITKRGQNVTFRCDPISEHNRLYWYRQTLGQGPEFLTYFQNEAQLEKSRLLSDRFSAERPKGSFSTLEIQRTEQGDSAMYLCASSLRTGDGELFFGEGSRLTVL.

The chain employs TRBV5-1 and TRBJ1-2, with TRBD1 matching 7 bases. Germline-derived CDR1 and CDR2 are SGHRS and YFSETQ. J was trimmed by 8 bases and V by 4 bases; bases with no gene match: 17. CDR3 length: 16 amino acids. The DNA of the CDR3 is TGCGCCAGCAGCCCCCCAATGACAGGGTGGGTTGGCGGCTACACCTTC. The encoded protein is CASSPPMTGWVGGYTF.

The chain combines TRBV4-3 with TRBJ2-5; 12 bases fit TRBD2. Unmatched junction bases numbered 7, after V lost 0 bases and J lost 5 bases. The CDR3 has 17 residues. From germline, CDR1 is LGHNA and CDR2 YSLEER. The CDR3 region is CASSQEPGLAGWETQYF. Here the CDR3 DNA reads TGCGCCAGCAGCCAAGAACCAGGACTAGCGGGGTGGGAGACCCAGTACTTC.

The J gene is TRBJ1-2, the V gene TRBV30; TRBD1 might be the D (5 bases). Trimming pared 0 bases from V and 2 bases from J, leaving 16 bases between. Looked up from germline, CDR1 is GTSNPN and CDR2 is SVGIG (reference sequence). This CDR3 is 16 amino acids long. CDR3 DNA sequence: TGTGCCTGGAGTGTACTGGGTCAGGGATGGAACTATGGCTACACCTTC. It is translated as CAWSVLGQGWNYGYTF.

The V call is TRBV12-5, the J call TRBJ2-5; no clear D gene. The V gene lost 5 bases and the J gene lost 5 bases, with 12 bases spanning the gap. The CDR3 sequence is 13 residues long. Germline CDR1 reads LGHNT; CDR2 reads FRNRAP. The DNA of the CDR3 is TGTGCTAGTGGTAACCCGAACCGGGAGACCCAGTACTTC. It specifies CASGNPNRETQYF.

This clone appeared once. The chain uses TRBV7-2 and TRBJ1-2; 9 bases fit TRBD1. J was trimmed by 3 bases and V by 5 bases; bases with no gene match: 10. Germline assignment: CDR1 SGHTA and CDR2 FQGNSA. This CDR3 spans 16 amino acids. CDR3 region: CASSPRTGVRDYGYTF. As DNA, the CDR3 is TGTGCCAGCAGCCCTCGGACAGGGGTTAGGGACTATGGCTACACCTTC.

The chain has TRBV7-2 and TRBJ2-7, with 12 bases that match TRBD2. V shed 3 bases and J 4 bases; nucleotides not matched to a gene: 7. CDR1 and CDR2 (germline): SGHTA, FQGNSA. This CDR3 is 16 amino acids long. The CDR3 DNA follows: TGTGCCAGCAGCTTCCTAGCGGGAGGGCCAATGTACGAGCAGTACTTC. Translation: CASSFLAGGPMYEQYF.

The rearrangement joins TRBV30 to TRBJ2-7, with a possible D match to TRBD1 (5 bases). The CDR3 runs 13 residues. Trimming pared 3 bases from V and 7 bases from J, leaving 16 bases between. The germline gives CDR1 GTSNPN, CDR2 SVGIG (reference sequence). DNA for the CDR3: TGTGCCTGGAGGGGCAGGGCCGGTCGGGAGCAGTACTTC. Its protein product is CAWRGRAGREQYF.

The chain recombines TRBV7-2 with TRBJ2-1; perhaps TRBD2 as D (5 bases). Germline V CDR1 and CDR2: SGHTA, FQGNSA. Trimming removed 1 base from V and 0 bases from J, with 10 bases in between. This CDR3 region has 16 residues. CDR3 region: CASSLVGRVSYNEQFF. The DNA for the CDR3 is TGTGCCAGCAGCTTAGTCGGGCGGGTCTCCTACAATGAGCAGTTCTTC.

This chain links TRBV5-1 with TRBJ1-2; D possibly corresponds to TRBD1 (5 bases). The CDR3 runs 14 residues. The ends were cut back, 4 bases at V and 5 bases at J, with 15 bases in the middle. Germline CDR1 SGHRS, CDR2 YFSETQ. This CDR3 is CASSGQGGSYGYTF. CDR3 DNA: TGCGCCAGCAGCGGTCAGGGTGGGTCGTATGGCTACACCTTC.

The CDR3 coding sequence is TGTGCCAGCAGCTTAGCTAGTCCCTATGGCTACACCTTC. Protein sequence: CASSLASPYGYTF. J is TRBJ1-2 and V is TRBV13; D call uncertain. This CDR3 has 13 residues. Trimming shortened V by 1 base and J by 4 bases, and 7 bases separated the two germline ends. Germline assignment: CDR1 PRHDT and CDR2 FYEKMQ (reference sequence).

The CDR3 coding sequence is TGTGCCAGCAGGCGACAGGGGTGGGGCACTGAAGCTTTCTTT. Its protein is CASRRQGWGTEAFF. This chain uses TRBV6-5 with TRBJ1-1; 8 bases are a match to TRBD1. Germline trimming cut 6 bases from V and 4 bases from J; bases unmatched to any gene: 7. Germline CDR1 MNHEY, CDR2 SVGAGI. CDR3 size: 14 residues.

V and J are TRBV5-6 and TRBJ1-3; 10 bases line up with TRBD1. Trimming cost V 3 bases and J 7 bases; bases outside gene matches: 7. The germline V gene encodes CDR1 SGHDT and CDR2 YYEEEE. The CDR3 has 15 amino acids. CDR3 bases: TGTGCCAGCAGCTGGAATAGACAGGGGGCGAACACCATATATTTT. This translates into CASSWNRQGANTIYF. Based on the CDR3 plus reference TRBV5-6 and TRBJ1-3, the full variable domain is DAGVTQSPTHLIKTRGQQVTLRCSPKSGHDTVSWYQQALGQGPQFIFQYYEEEERQRGNFPDRFSGHQFPNYSSELNVNALLLGDSALYLCASSWNRQGANTIYFGEGSWLTVV.

The chain has TRBV29-1 and TRBJ2-3; TRBD1 might be the D (6 bases). From germline, CDR1 is SQVTM and CDR2 ANQGSEA. Trimming left V 7 bases short and J 2 bases short, with 10 bases between. This CDR3 spans 12 amino acids. CDR3 sequence (DNA): TGCAGCGCAGGGGTAGTCACAGATACGCAGTATTTT. Its protein is CSAGVVTDTQYF.

For the CDR3, the DNA is TGTGCCAGTAGTATCAAGCGGACTACTGACTACAATGAGCAGTTCTTC. Translating it yields CASSIKRTTDYNEQFF. This sequence joins TRBV19 and TRBJ2-1; TRBD2 is a possible D gene (6 bases). V was shortened by 3 bases and J by 3 bases, with 15 bases between the two germline ends. Germline CDR1 is LNHDA and CDR2 is SQIVND (reference sequence). The CDR3 spans 16 residues.

The chain couples TRBV18 to TRBJ2-2, with D possibly matching TRBD1 (5 bases). This CDR3 is 16 amino acids long. V lost 2 bases and J lost 1, with 11 bases in between. Germline V gives CDR1 KGHSH, CDR2 LQKENI. The CDR3 coding sequence is TGTGCCAGCTCACCATACAAAGGGGTGAACACCGGGGAGCTGTTTTTT. Protein sequence: CASSPYKGVNTGELFF.

This rearrangement joins TRBV7-8 to TRBJ1-4, with 10 positions matching TRBD1. Germline assignment: CDR1 SGHVS and CDR2 FQNEAQ. After removal of 5 bases from V and 2 bases from J, the junction contained 5 bases not matched to a gene. This CDR3 is built from 16 residues. CDR3 sequence: CASSLWDRGTNEKLFF. CDR3 nucleotides: TGTGCCAGCAGCCTGTGGGACAGGGGTACTAATGAAAAACTGTTTTTT.

The CDR3 DNA reads as TGTGCCACCTCGGGACAGCCGGGGGAAAAACTGTTTTTT. Translated: CATSGQPGEKLFF. The rearrangement links TRBV19 to TRBJ1-4, with TRBD1 matching 7 bases. Germline-derived CDR1 and CDR2 are LNHDA and SQIVND (reference sequence). This CDR3 is built from 13 residues. J was trimmed by 8 bases and V by 10 bases; bases with no gene match: 10.

In this sample, this clone turned up once. Other DNA sequences within the sample encode an identical CDR3. The chain couples TRBV19 to TRBJ2-7; perhaps TRBD1 as D (6 bases). Germline-derived CDR1 and CDR2 are LNHDA and SQIVND (reference sequence). The V end lost 3 bases, the J end lost 6 bases, and 12 bases lay between the germline ends. This CDR3 is 13 amino acids long. Here the CDR3 DNA reads TGTGCCAGTAGTATTAACAGGGCAGGCGAGCAGTACTTC. As protein: CASSINRAGEQYF. Complete variable domain (other parts from reference TRBV19 and TRBJ2-7): DGGITQSPKYLFRKEGQNVTLSCEQNLNHDAMYWYRQDPGQGLRLIYYSQIVNDFQKGDIAEGYSVSREKKESFPLTVTSAQKNPTAFYLCASSINRAGEQYFGPGTRLTVT.

The gene calls are TRBV6-6 and TRBJ1-3; the D is unclear. This CDR3 region has 14 residues. The V end lost 2 bases, the J end lost 4 bases, and 9 bases lay between the germline ends. CDR1 and CDR2 (germline): MNHNY, SVGAGI (reference sequence). CDR3: CASSYEGRGNTIYF. The CDR3 DNA reads TGTGCCAGCAGTTACGAGGGAAGGGGAAACACCATATATTTT.